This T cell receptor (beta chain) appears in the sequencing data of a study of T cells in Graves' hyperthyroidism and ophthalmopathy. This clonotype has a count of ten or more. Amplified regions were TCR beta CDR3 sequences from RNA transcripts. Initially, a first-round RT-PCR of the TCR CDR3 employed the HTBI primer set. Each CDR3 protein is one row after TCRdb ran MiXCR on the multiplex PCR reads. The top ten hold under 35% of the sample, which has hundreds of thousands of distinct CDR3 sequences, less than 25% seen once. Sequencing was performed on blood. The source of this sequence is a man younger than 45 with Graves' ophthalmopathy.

CDR3 loop: CASSLESGSSYNEQFF. CDR3 nucleotides: TGTGCCAGCAGCTTAGAGTCGGGGAGCTCCTACAATGAGCAGTTCTTC. The chain joins TRBV11-3 to TRBJ2-1; D is perhaps TRBD2 (5 bases). Germline lookup yields CDR1 SGHNT and CDR2 YENEEA. There are 16 residues in the CDR3. The germline V and J ends were trimmed by 0 bases and 0 bases, with 9 bases remaining between them.